Listed here is a single TCR beta chain. This specimen comes from a study of shared clonotypes between healthy human individuals. At the level of the study: Per donor, three plates held CD4 naive cells, three held CD4 memory, two held CD8 naive and one held CD8 memory.

V lost 3 bases and J lost 3, with 6 bases in between. The V gene's germline CDR1 is WSHSY and CDR2 SAAADI. The CDR3 has 12 residues. Method: immunoSEQ multiplex PCR; TCRdb's copy keeps in-frame clones and lacks some. The table shows 650,000 to 700,000 clones, with about 90% occurring only once. V is TRBV10-2 and J is TRBJ2-7, with D unclear. The clonotype was recovered from a man between 18 and 35 years old in good health. Some clones in this sample may be carry-over from other donors' samples. Sequencing was carried out using memory CD8+ T cells from PBMCs. The sample's subset: CD45RO+ cells pooled with CCR7-negative TemRA cells. CDR3 region: CASSDGSYEQYF. In DNA, the CDR3 is TGCGCCAGCAGTGACGGTAGCTACGAGCAGTACTTC.